The 5 T cell receptor beta chains below come from one sample, sequenced in a study of regulatory T cells in long-lasting Graves disease. Described time point: newly diagnosed GD, antithyroid drugs for less than 3 months. The authors made the TCR library using RNA they extracted from PBMCs. Researchers made TCR beta libraries by using iRepertoire HTBI primers and running Arm-PCR on CDR3 regions. TCRdb re-called the multiplex PCR reads with MiXCR, one entry per CDR3 protein. The table records some 410,000 distinct CDR3 sequences, 16% of them present only once. This same sample was also part of a study on T cells in Graves' hyperthyroidism and ophthalmopathy.

Source: peripheral blood mononuclear cells (PBMCs), taken at new diagnosis, from a patient treated with antithyroid drugs. The receptors derive from a woman younger than 45 with Graves disease.

Many counts were recorded for this clonotype. J is TRBJ2-1 and V is TRBV6-1, with unresolved D. The CDR3 has 14 residues. Germline V CDR1 and CDR2: MNHNS, SASEGT. With 3 bases removed from V and 5 bases from J, the gap between germline ends came to 11 bases. CDR3: CASSEDRGHNEQFF. Here the CDR3 DNA reads TGTGCCAGCAGTGAGGATAGAGGACACAATGAGCAGTTCTTC.

In its sample, this clonotype was seen a few times. As DNA, the CDR3 is TGTGCCATCGCGGGCGGGGGGGACTATGACTATGGCTACACCTTC. Protein: CAIAGGGDYDYGYTF. V is TRBV10-3 and J is TRBJ1-2, with D possibly matching TRBD1 (5 bases). CDR3 length equals 15 residues. Trimming shortened V by 8 bases and J by 3 bases, and 19 bases separated the two germline ends. The germline CDR1 and CDR2 sequences are ENHRY and SYGVKD.

This clonotype was observed a handful of times. The DNA of the CDR3 is TGTGCCACCAGTCGGGGCCACAGACACAATGAGCAGTTCTTC. The encoded protein is CATSRGHRHNEQFF. The chain links TRBV24-1 to TRBJ2-1; perhaps D is TRBD1 or TRBD2 (5 bases each). The CDR3 runs 14 residues. V was trimmed by 6 bases and J by 5 bases, leaving 13 bases between them. The germline CDR1 and CDR2 sequences are KGHDR and SFDVKD.

This clonotype was counted ten times or more. The chain is built from TRBV20-1 and TRBJ2-7, with D maybe TRBD2 (6 bases). Looked up from germline, CDR1 is DFQATT and CDR2 is SNEGSKA (reference sequence). The CDR3 is made up of 12 amino acids. V was clipped by 3 bases and J by 3 bases, with 9 bases between them. In DNA, the CDR3 is TGCAGTGCTAGTGCGGGGCACTACGAGCAGTACTTC. This translates into CSASAGHYEQYF.

This chain links TRBV7-9 with TRBJ1-1; 9 bases map to TRBD1. With 1 base clipped from V and 8 bases from J, the junction kept 8 bases outside the gene matches. Germline assignment: CDR1 SEHNR and CDR2 FQNEAQ (reference sequence). The CDR3 extends over 15 amino acids. The CDR3 nucleotides read TGTGCCAGCAGCTTAGTTGGGACAGGGTTAGCCGAAGCTTTCTTT. It yields the protein CASSLVGTGLAEAFF.